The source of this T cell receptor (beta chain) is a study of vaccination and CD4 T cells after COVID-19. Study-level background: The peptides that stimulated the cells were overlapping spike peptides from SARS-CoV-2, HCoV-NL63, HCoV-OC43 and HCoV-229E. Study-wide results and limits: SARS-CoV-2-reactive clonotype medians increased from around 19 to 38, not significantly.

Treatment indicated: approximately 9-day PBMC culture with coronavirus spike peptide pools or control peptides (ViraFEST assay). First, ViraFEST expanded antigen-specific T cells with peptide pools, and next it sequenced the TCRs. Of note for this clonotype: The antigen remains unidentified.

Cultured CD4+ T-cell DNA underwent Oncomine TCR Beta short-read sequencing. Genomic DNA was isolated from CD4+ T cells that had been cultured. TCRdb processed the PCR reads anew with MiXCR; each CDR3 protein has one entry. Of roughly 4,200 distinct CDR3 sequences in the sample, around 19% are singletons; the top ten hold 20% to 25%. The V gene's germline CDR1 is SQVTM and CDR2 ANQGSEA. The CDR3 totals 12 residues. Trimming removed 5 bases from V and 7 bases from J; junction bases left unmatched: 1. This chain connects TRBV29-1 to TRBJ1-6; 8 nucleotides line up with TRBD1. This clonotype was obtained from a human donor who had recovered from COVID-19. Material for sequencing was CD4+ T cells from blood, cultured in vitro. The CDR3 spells CSVRQGNSPLHF. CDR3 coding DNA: TGCAGCGTTAGACAGGGGAATTCACCCCTCCACTTT.